The TCR beta chain under discussion was sequenced for a study of CD8 T cells in ankylosing spondylitis. Regarding the study as a whole: A TCR beta motif of about eight highly homologous variants appeared characteristic of ankylosing spondylitis blood. Reportedly, disease-linked clones are significantly enriched in ankylosing spondylitis patients' matched synovial fluid. Earlier literature documents some of the motif variants in reactive arthritis synovial fluid and blood.

For TCR beta, libraries came from quantitative 5'-RACE with molecular barcodes. TCRdb processed the 5' RACE reads anew with MiXCR; each CDR3 protein has one entry. The repertoire holds about 150,000 distinct CDR3 sequences, with under 45% as singletons. The CDR3 sequence is 13 residues long. Germline V gene sequence: CDR1 MNHEY, CDR2 SVGAGI. V was shortened by 0 bases and J by 4 bases, with 6 bases between the two germline ends. Note on this clonotype: The antigen remains unidentified.

Sequencing was performed on synovial fluid, either unsorted or a sorted T cell fraction (not recorded which). The chain is built from TRBV6-5 and TRBJ1-1; D unresolved. The source of this sequence is a male donor with ankylosing spondylitis. The CDR3, as DNA: TGTGCCAGCAGTTACTCGGGAATCACTGAAGCTTTCTTT. It specifies CASSYSGITEAFF.